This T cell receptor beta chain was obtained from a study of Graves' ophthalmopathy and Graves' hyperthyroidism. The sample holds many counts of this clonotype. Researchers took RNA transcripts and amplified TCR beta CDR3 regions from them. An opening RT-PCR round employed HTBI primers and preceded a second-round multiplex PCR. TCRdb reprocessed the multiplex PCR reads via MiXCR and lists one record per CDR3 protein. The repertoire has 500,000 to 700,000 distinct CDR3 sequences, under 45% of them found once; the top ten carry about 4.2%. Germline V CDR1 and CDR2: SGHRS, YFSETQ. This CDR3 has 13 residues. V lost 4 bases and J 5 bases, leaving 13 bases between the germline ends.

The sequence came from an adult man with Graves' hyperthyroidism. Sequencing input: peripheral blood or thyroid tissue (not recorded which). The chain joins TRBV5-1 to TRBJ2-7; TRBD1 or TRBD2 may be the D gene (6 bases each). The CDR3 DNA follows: TGCGCCAGCAGCCCCTCGGAGGGGGACGAGCAGTACTTC. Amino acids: CASSPSEGDEQYF.